The 27 T cell receptor beta chains below come from one sample, sequenced in a study of post-analysis software for immune sequencing data. Study results and limitations: Higher frequency in patients than in controls was seen for about 5 TRBV segments, with TRBV5-6, TRBV5-1 and TRBV20-1 among them.

What these receptors recognize is not known. Tagging with unique molecular identifiers was a feature of the TCR beta cDNA libraries. TCRdb reprocessed the PCR reads via MiXCR and lists one record per CDR3 protein. The sample lists fewer than 900,000 distinct CDR3 sequences; about half were seen once. Sequencing used blood. Every receptor here comes from a girl between 5 and 17 years old with multiple sclerosis.

The chain uses TRBV29-1 and TRBJ2-7, with D possibly called TRBD1 or TRBD2 (6 bases each). Trimming removed 1 base from V and 2 bases from J, with 9 bases in between. The CDR3 covers 13 residues. In germline, CDR1 is SQVTM, CDR2 ANQGSEA. This CDR3 reads CSVEVGGPYEQYF. CDR3 coding DNA: TGCAGCGTTGAAGTAGGGGGGCCCTACGAGCAGTACTTC.

This chain uses TRBV28 with TRBJ2-7, with D perhaps TRBD1 (6 bases). This CDR3 spans 14 amino acids. Germline loops: CDR1 MDHEN, CDR2 SYDVKM. With 5 bases removed from V and 2 bases from J, the gap between germline ends came to 13 bases. The CDR3 DNA is TGTGCCAGCAGTCCCGCCAGGGGAACCTACGAGCAGTACTTC. Protein product: CASSPARGTYEQYF.

The rearrangement uses TRBV10-3 and TRBJ2-7; 7 bases map to TRBD2. The J call may be in error: the DNA end matches TRBJ2-5 better. The CDR3 is made up of 14 amino acids. The germline V gene has CDR1 ENHRY and CDR2 SYGVKD. Written as DNA, the CDR3 is TGTGCCATCAGTGACGGGCGGGAGTCAGAGACCCAGTACTTC. Encoded protein: CAISDGRESETQYF.

J is TRBJ2-3 and V is TRBV7-8; 7 positions agree with TRBD1. Trimming at V came to 6 bases and at J to 8 bases, leaving 17 bases not matched to a gene. This CDR3 is built from 16 residues. CDR1 is SGHVS, CDR2 FQNEAQ, per germline. This CDR3 is CASSSGGQVQGSTQYF. Written as DNA, the CDR3 is TGTGCCAGCAGTTCGGGTGGACAGGTCCAAGGTTCTACGCAGTATTTT.

This clonotype was observed a handful of times. The chain joins TRBV7-3 to TRBJ2-3; 9 nucleotides match TRBD2. V trimming: 6 bases; J trimming: 1 base; junction bases outside the gene matches: 11. Germline V gene data show CDR1 as SGHTA and CDR2 as FQGTGA. The CDR3 totals 17 residues. DNA of the CDR3: TGTGCCAGCAGACGACCTCTAAGGACTAGCGGCACAGATACGCAGTATTTT. This translates into CASRRPLRTSGTDTQYF.

The chain has TRBV6-5 and TRBJ2-5; a possible D gene is TRBD2 (6 bases). CDR1 is MNHEY, CDR2 SVGAGI, per germline. The length of the CDR3 is 13 residues. V was shortened by 4 bases and J by 6 bases, with 12 bases between the two germline ends. This CDR3 is CASSLFGGKTQYF. CDR3 DNA: TGTGCCAGCAGTTTATTCGGGGGAAAGACCCAGTACTTC.

This clonotype was seen more than once but under ten times. The chain has TRBV15 and TRBJ2-3; TRBD2 matches 7 bases. Germline CDR1 and CDR2: LNHNV and YYDKDF (reference sequence). The CDR3 has 15 residues. The ends lost 4 bases at V and 4 bases at J; junction bases unmatched: 8. Here the CDR3 DNA reads TGTGCCACCAGCAATCCTAGCGGACGGGCAGATACGCAGTATTTT. Its protein is CATSNPSGRADTQYF. Looking up the rest from reference TRBV15 and TRBJ2-3 gives the full variable domain: DAMVIQNPRYQVTQFGKPVTLSCSQTLNHNVMYWYQQKSSQAPKLLFHYYDKDFNNEADTPDNFQSRRPNTSFCFLDIRSPGLGDTAMYLCATSNPSGRADTQYFGPGTRLTVL.

The rearrangement uses TRBV20-1 and TRBJ2-4, with TRBD2 as a possible D gene (5 bases). CDR3 length: 15 residues. V dropped 3 bases and J dropped 3 bases, with 15 bases sitting between them. The V gene's germline CDR1 is DFQATT and CDR2 SNEGSKA (reference sequence). CDR3 residues: CSARGEGFGKNIQYF. The CDR3 coding sequence is TGCAGTGCTAGGGGAGAGGGCTTTGGCAAAAACATTCAGTACTTC.

V usage is TRBV7-9 and J usage is TRBJ2-3; 8 bases are a match to TRBD2. CDR3 size: 13 residues. With 5 bases clipped from V and 6 bases from J, the junction kept 4 bases outside the gene matches. Germline V gene data show CDR1 as SEHNR and CDR2 as FQNEAQ (reference sequence). CDR3 DNA sequence: TGTGCCAGCAGCCGGGGGGGTCTGGATACGCAGTATTTT. It yields the protein CASSRGGLDTQYF.

The chain has TRBV7-3 and TRBJ2-1; D not resolved. This CDR3 spans 16 amino acids. CDR1 is SGHTA and CDR2 is FQGTGA in the germline V gene. With 0 bases removed from V and 2 bases from J, the gap between germline ends came to 11 bases. As DNA, the CDR3 is TGTGCCAGCAGCTTAACGTCCTCGAAGGCCTACAATGAGCAGTTCTTC. It codes for CASSLTSSKAYNEQFF.

The chain has TRBV6-5 and TRBJ2-7, with TRBD2 matching over 14 bases. The CDR3 spans 13 residues. Germline-derived CDR1 and CDR2 are MNHEY and SVGAGI. V was pared by 8 bases and J by 5 bases, with 2 bases of the junction left unmatched. CDR3 sequence reads: CASRTSGRNEQYF. CDR3 coding DNA: TGTGCCAGCCGGACTAGCGGGAGGAACGAGCAGTACTTC.

The V call is TRBV27, the J call TRBJ2-7; tentatively, D is TRBD1 or TRBD2 (5 bases each). The CDR3 extends over 15 amino acids. Trimming shortened V by 6 bases and J by 2 bases, and 17 bases separated the two germline ends. CDR1 is MNHEY, CDR2 SMNVEV, per germline (reference sequence). For the CDR3, the DNA is TGTGCCAGCAGCTTACACCGGGACGGTCCCTACGAGCAGTACTTC. Its protein product is CASSLHRDGPYEQYF.

Comments on this clonotype: The junction departs from germline at one end; a sequencing error may be responsible. V usage is TRBV20-1 and J usage is TRBJ2-1; 11 bases match TRBD2. The CDR3 has 15 residues. Germline CDR1 and CDR2: DFQATT and SNEGSKA (reference sequence). The DNA of the CDR3 is TGCAGTGCTTCTCCGACTAGCGGGATTTACAATGGGCAGTTCTTC. It codes for CSASPTSGIYNGQFF.

The rearrangement links TRBV29-1 to TRBJ2-3; D gene unclear. Trimming took 7 bases from V and 6 from J, leaving 8 bases between them. The CDR3 totals 10 residues. CDR1 and CDR2 from the germline V gene are SQVTM and ANQGSEA. The CDR3 is CSDATDTQYF. In DNA form, the CDR3 reads TGCAGCGACGCTACTGATACGCAGTATTTT.

The chain links TRBV7-2 to TRBJ2-7; D is uncertain. V was shortened by 5 bases and J by 3 bases, with 17 bases between the two germline ends. CDR3 length equals 15 residues. Germline assignment: CDR1 SGHTA and CDR2 FQGNSA. Here the CDR3 reads CASSPNVRPGYEQYF. In DNA, the CDR3 is TGTGCCAGCAGCCCCAACGTGAGGCCGGGCTACGAGCAGTACTTC.

The rearrangement joins TRBV7-9 to TRBJ2-4, with D uncertain. The CDR3 has 14 residues. Looked up from germline, CDR1 is SEHNR and CDR2 is FQNEAQ (reference sequence). With 3 bases removed from V and 6 bases from J, the gap between germline ends came to 12 bases. The CDR3 loop is CASSFSSMVNIQYF. Here the CDR3 DNA reads TGTGCCAGCAGCTTCTCTAGTATGGTAAACATTCAGTACTTC. Looking up the rest from reference TRBV7-9 and TRBJ2-4 gives the full variable domain: DTGVSQNPRHKITKRGQNVTFRCDPISEHNRLYWYRQTLGQGPEFLTYFQNEAQLEKSRLLSDRFSAERPKGSFSTLEIQRTEQGDSAMYLCASSFSSMVNIQYFGAGTRLSVL.

This clonotype appeared a few times. This chain joins TRBV15 and TRBJ2-7, with TRBD2 as a possible D gene (6 bases). V lost 5 bases, J lost 3 bases, and 14 bases lay in between. The CDR3 has 14 amino acids. CDR1 LNHNV and CDR2 YYDKDF come from the germline V gene (reference sequence). Here the CDR3 reads CATSDGSLVYEQYF. The CDR3, as DNA: TGTGCCACCAGCGACGGGAGTTTGGTCTACGAGCAGTACTTC.

Points on this clonotype: Lacking the conserved final phenylalanine or tryptophan, this CDR3 likely reflects a read error. The rearrangement uses TRBV29-1 and TRBJ1-4, with no clear D. The CDR3 length is 14 residues. Germline V CDR1 and CDR2: SQVTM, ANQGSEA. Trimming cost V 6 bases and J 0 bases, with 11 bases left between them. The CDR3 DNA sequence: TGCAGCGTGGCCTTCTCCACAACTAATGAAAAACTGTTTTGT. This codes for CSVAFSTTNEKLFC.

The CDR3 DNA reads TGTGCCAGCAGACCAACAGGGACGGGACTCCTAGGGCAGTTCTTC. Its translation is CASRPTGTGLLGQFF. The J gene is TRBJ2-1, the V gene TRBV6-2 or TRBV6-3; D may correspond to TRBD1 or TRBD2 (6 bases each). Germline loops: CDR1 MNHEY, CDR2 SVGEGT. V was trimmed by 6 bases and J by 12 bases, leaving 24 bases between them. The CDR3 is made up of 15 amino acids.

This chain uses TRBV20-1 with TRBJ2-5, with 11 positions matching TRBD2. CDR1 and CDR2 (germline): DFQATT, SNEGSKA (reference sequence). The CDR3 length is 14 residues. The J segment lost 11 bases and the V segment lost 4 bases, leaving 12 bases of the junction unmatched. In DNA, the CDR3 is TGCAGTGCTAACCTAGCGGGAGGACCCCTACGGCAGTACTTC. Translating gives CSANLAGGPLRQYF.

V and J are TRBV20-1 and TRBJ2-3, with D perhaps TRBD1 or TRBD2 (6 bases each). V gave up 0 bases and J gave up 6 bases, with 13 bases separating them. The CDR3 loop spans 14 amino acids. CDR1 and CDR2 from the germline V gene are DFQATT and SNEGSKA (reference sequence). This chain's CDR3 is CSARDSGAGDTQYF. As DNA, the CDR3 is TGCAGTGCTAGAGATTCGGGGGCCGGGGATACGCAGTATTTT.

With regard to this clonotype: A much bigger clone sits one base away, suggesting this may be a read error. The V call is TRBV12-3 or TRBV12-4, the J call TRBJ2-1; maybe TRBD1 (6 bases). The end of the DNA aligns better with TRBJ2-7, so the J call may be wrong. The length of the CDR3 is 14 residues. CDR3 residues: CASSPGVTGNEQYF. DNA of the CDR3: TGTGCCAGCAGTCCAGGGGTAACGGGGAATGAGCAGTACTTC.

The chain is built from TRBV20-1 and TRBJ1-2; D remains unclear. CDR1 is DFQATT and CDR2 is SNEGSKA in the germline V gene (reference sequence). The CDR3 runs to 13 residues. V gave up 6 bases and J gave up 8 bases, with 19 bases separating them. CDR3 in DNA: TGCAGTGCCCCCGTTGTCGGTTTGGGAGGCTACACCTTC. Protein: CSAPVVGLGGYTF.

J is TRBJ2-1 and V is TRBV7-2, with D unclear. CDR3 length equals 14 residues. CDR1 is SGHTA and CDR2 is FQGNSA in the germline V gene. Trimming stripped 5 bases from V and 8 bases from J, with 16 bases between. CDR3 loop: CASSRPAFSHEQFF. The CDR3 nucleotides are TGTGCCAGCAGCCGACCGGCATTTTCCCATGAGCAGTTCTTC.

J is TRBJ2-1 and V is TRBV20-1; 8 bases are shared with TRBD1. The V segment lost 6 bases and the J segment 6 bases; nucleotides outside the gene matches: 10. CDR1 and CDR2 from the germline V gene are DFQATT and SNEGSKA (reference sequence). The CDR3 loop spans 14 amino acids. The CDR3 nucleotides read TGCAGTGCCACTACAGGGGGGACCGGCAATGAGCAGTTCTTC. Translated, it gives CSATTGGTGNEQFF.

The V gene is TRBV15, the J gene TRBJ2-1, with no clear D. Germline CDR1 reads LNHNV; CDR2 reads YYDKDF (reference sequence). V lost 3 bases and J 8 bases, leaving 23 bases between the germline ends. The length of the CDR3 is 17 residues. The CDR3 loop reads CATSSAPIDVSIDEQFF. In DNA form, the CDR3 reads TGTGCCACCAGCAGCGCCCCGATAGACGTGTCTATCGATGAGCAGTTCTTC.

V gene TRBV5-1 combines with J gene TRBJ1-1; TRBD1 agrees at 7 bases. This CDR3 is built from 15 residues. Per germline, CDR1 SGHRS and CDR2 YFSETQ. Germline trimming cut 0 bases from V and 9 bases from J; bases unmatched to any gene: 11. As DNA, the CDR3 is TGCGCCAGCAGCTTGGGAGGTACAGGGACAGATAAAGCTTTCTTT. Protein sequence: CASSLGGTGTDKAFF.